The rows below give T cell receptor beta chains drawn from one sample of a study of blood T cell repertoires in COVID-19. TCRdb's copy holds only in-frame clones and misses some; the assay was immunoSEQ multiplex PCR. The sample includes some 330,000 clones, roughly 88% of them seen just once. Sample: PBMCs or T cells enriched from blood (not recorded which). These receptor sequences come from a man aged 25 to 40 who had recovered from COVID-19. Each CDR3 is given without its conserved first and last residue.

v_gene: TRBV5-8; j_gene: TRBJ2-7; CDR3aa: ASSSTTGTQY
v_gene: TRBV5-5; j_gene: TRBJ2-1; CDR3aa: ASSFLLAGVNEQF
v_gene: TRBV28; j_gene: TRBJ1-5; CDR3aa: ASSSGTGSNQPQH
v_gene: TRBV30; j_gene: TRBJ2-3; CDR3aa: AWSGGLAGGSVTDTQY
v_gene: TRBV7-9; j_gene: TRBJ1-2; CDR3aa: ASSSDSYGYT
v_gene: TRBV3-1/TRBV3-2; j_gene: TRBJ1-2; CDR3aa: ASSQDRGYGYT
v_gene: TRBV28; j_gene: TRBJ2-5; CDR3aa: ASVTSGGAQETQY
v_gene: TRBV2; j_gene: TRBJ1-1; CDR3aa: ASILRGLNTEAF
v_gene: TRBV4-1; j_gene: TRBJ2-5; CDR3aa: ASSQDPLAGTQY
v_gene: TRBV2; j_gene: TRBJ1-1; CDR3aa: ASSESEGQVNTEAF
v_gene: TRBV24-1; j_gene: TRBJ2-7; CDR3aa: ATSETGGSYEQY
v_gene: TRBV27; j_gene: TRBJ1-2; CDR3aa: ASSLRDSGYGYT
v_gene: TRBV3-1/TRBV3-2; j_gene: TRBJ2-5; CDR3aa: ASSQDPGETQY
v_gene: TRBV18; j_gene: TRBJ2-1; CDR3aa: ASSRTSGGASAYNEQF
v_gene: TRBV6-5; j_gene: TRBJ2-7; CDR3aa: ASSYISGDEQY
v_gene: TRBV7-3; j_gene: TRBJ2-5; CDR3aa: ASSWGPGSTETQY